What follows is one T cell receptor (beta chain) and its context. Its antigen is not identified. The record originates from a study of shared clonotypes between healthy human individuals. Study outcomes and limitations: When compared with the clonotypes that were shared by all four sorted-subset donors, the non-shared clonotypes turned out to have lower generation probabilities. Estimated richness was generally greater in naive than memory subsets.

Assay: immunoSEQ multiplex PCR; the TCRdb copy retains only in-frame clones and omits some. The table lists about 2 million clones, about 94% of them singletons. Terminally differentiated effector memory CD45RA+ cells were left out of the naive CD8 fraction, which was CD45RO-negative and positively selected for CCR7. The origin of this receptor is a man between 18 and 35 years old in good health. Material for sequencing was naive CD8+ T cells sorted from blood.

The CDR3 DNA reads as TGTGCCAGCAGTGACCTGACAGGGGGCGAGCCCCAGCATTTT. It specifies CASSDLTGGEPQHF. V is TRBV6-1 and J is TRBJ1-5, with 10 positions matching TRBD1. Germline V gene data show CDR1 as MNHNS and CDR2 as SASEGT. This CDR3 is built from 14 residues. V gave up 3 bases and J gave up 8 bases; unmatched junction bases: 4.